This TCR beta chain emerged from a study of T cell changes during pregnancy in multiple sclerosis. Some clones are missing from TCRdb's copy, which holds only in-frame ones; the method was immunoSEQ multiplex PCR. The sample has around 71,000 clones; 90% to 95% are singletons. Germline values: CDR1 SGHDT, CDR2 YYEEEE. V gave up 4 bases and J gave up 2 bases, with 10 bases separating them. CDR3 size: 13 residues. The sequence came from a female donor with multiple sclerosis, enrolled in a pregnancy study. The sample here was peripheral blood, taken in the third trimester of pregnancy. The rearrangement uses TRBV5-6 and TRBJ2-7; D is ambiguous. This CDR3 reads CASSPRSPYEQYF. CDR3 nucleotides: TGTGCCAGCAGCCCCCGGAGCCCCTACGAGCAGTACTTC.